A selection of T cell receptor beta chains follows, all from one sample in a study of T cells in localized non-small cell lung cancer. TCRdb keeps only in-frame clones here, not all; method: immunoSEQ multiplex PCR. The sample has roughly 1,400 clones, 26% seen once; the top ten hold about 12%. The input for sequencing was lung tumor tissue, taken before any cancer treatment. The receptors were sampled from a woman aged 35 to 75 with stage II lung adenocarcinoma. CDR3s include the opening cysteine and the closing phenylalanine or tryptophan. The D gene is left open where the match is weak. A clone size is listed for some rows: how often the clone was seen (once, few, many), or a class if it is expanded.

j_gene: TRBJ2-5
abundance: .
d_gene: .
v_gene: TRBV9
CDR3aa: CASSVDSEETQYF
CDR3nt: TGTGCCAGCAGCGTAGACAGTGAAGAGACCCAGTACTTC

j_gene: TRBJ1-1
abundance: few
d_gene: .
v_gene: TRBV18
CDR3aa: CASSPEVGNREAFF
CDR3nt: TGTGCCAGCTCACCAGAGGTGGGGAACAGAGAAGCTTTCTTT

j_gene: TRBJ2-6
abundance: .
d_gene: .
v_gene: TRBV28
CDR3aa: CASSFRGAPGANVLTF
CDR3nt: TGTGCCAGCAGTTTTCGGGGGGCCCCTGGGGCCAACGTCCTGACTTTC

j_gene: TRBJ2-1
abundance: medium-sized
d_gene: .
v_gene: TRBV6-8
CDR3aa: CASSASSYNEQFF
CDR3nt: TGTGCCAGCAGTGCCAGCTCCTACAATGAGCAGTTCTTC

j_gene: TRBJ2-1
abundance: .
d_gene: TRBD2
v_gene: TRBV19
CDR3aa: CASSPRFGGSSYNEQFF
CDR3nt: TGTGCCAGTAGCCCAAGGTTCGGCGGGAGCTCCTACAATGAGCAGTTCTTC

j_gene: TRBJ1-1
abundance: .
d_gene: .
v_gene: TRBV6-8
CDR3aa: CASSTAAGKTEAFF
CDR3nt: TGTGCCAGCAGCACGGCCGCTGGGAAGACTGAAGCTTTCTTT

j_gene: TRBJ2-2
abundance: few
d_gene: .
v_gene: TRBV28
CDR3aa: CASSQRARGTGELFF
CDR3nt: TGTGCCAGCAGCCAGAGGGCTAGAGGAACCGGGGAGCTGTTTTTT

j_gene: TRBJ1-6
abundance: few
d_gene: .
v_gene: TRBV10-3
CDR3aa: CAISESQYNSPLHF
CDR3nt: TGTGCCATCAGTGAGTCCCAGTATAATTCACCCCTCCACTTT

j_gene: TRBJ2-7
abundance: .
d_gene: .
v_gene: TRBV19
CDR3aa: CASRGAGDNYEQYF
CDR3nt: TGTGCCAGTAGGGGGGCGGGAGACAACTACGAGCAGTACTTC

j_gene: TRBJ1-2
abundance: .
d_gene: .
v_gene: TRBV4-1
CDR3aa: CASSQDAANYGYTF
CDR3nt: TGCGCCAGCAGCCAAGATGCCGCAAACTATGGCTACACCTTC

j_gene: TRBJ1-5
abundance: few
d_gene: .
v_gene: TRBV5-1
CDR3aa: CASSLGGSGQPQHF
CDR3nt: TGCGCCAGCAGCTTGGGAGGGTCTGGTCAGCCCCAGCATTTT

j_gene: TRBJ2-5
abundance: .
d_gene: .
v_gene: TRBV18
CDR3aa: CASSPVGSGQGPPETQYF
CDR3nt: TGTGCCAGCTCACCAGTCGGGTCGGGCCAGGGCCCACCGGAGACCCAGTACTTC

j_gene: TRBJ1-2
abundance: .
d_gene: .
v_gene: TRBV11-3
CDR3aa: CASSIRDIGGYGYTF
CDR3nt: TGTGCCAGCAGCATTAGAGACATCGGGGGCTATGGCTACACCTTC

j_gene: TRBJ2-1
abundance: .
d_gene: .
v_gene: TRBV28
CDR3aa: CASSQGVSSNEQFF
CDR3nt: TGTGCCAGCAGTCAGGGAGTATCCTCCAATGAGCAGTTCTTC

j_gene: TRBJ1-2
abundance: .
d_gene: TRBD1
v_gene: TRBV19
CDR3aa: CASSITAFARSDRGPGYTF
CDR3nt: TGTGCCAGTAGTATAACCGCGTTCGCCCGTTCCGACAGGGGGCCTGGCTACACCTTC

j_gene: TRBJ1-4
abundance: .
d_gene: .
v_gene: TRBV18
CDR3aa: CASSSVRGDNEKLFF
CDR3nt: TGTGCCAGCTCATCCGTCCGGGGCGATAATGAAAAACTGTTTTTT

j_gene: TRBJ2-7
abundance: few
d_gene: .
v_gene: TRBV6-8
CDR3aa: CASSPRSYEQYF
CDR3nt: TGTGCCAGCAGTCCCAGATCGTACGAGCAGTACTTC

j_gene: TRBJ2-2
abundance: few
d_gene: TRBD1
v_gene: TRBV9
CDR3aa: CASSPRDRVTGELFF
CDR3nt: TGTGCCAGCAGCCCCCGGGACAGGGTGACCGGGGAGCTGTTTTTT

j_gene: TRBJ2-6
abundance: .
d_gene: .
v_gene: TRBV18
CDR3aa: CASSLWRAAQGNSGANVLTF
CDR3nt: TGTGCCAGCTCCTTGTGGAGGGCAGCCCAAGGGAACTCTGGGGCCAACGTCCTGACTTTC

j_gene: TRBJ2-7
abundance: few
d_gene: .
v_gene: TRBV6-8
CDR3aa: CASSYDGFPYEQYF
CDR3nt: TGTGCCAGCAGTTACGACGGGTTCCCCTACGAGCAGTACTTC

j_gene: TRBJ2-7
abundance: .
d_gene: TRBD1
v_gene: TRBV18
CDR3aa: CASLPGQGSYEQYF
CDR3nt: TGTGCCAGCTTACCGGGACAGGGGTCCTACGAGCAGTACTTC

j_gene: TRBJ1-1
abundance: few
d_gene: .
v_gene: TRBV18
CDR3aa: CASSPKMSRGSNTEAFF
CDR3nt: TGTGCCAGCTCACCAAAGATGTCGCGGGGGAGTAACACTGAAGCTTTCTTT

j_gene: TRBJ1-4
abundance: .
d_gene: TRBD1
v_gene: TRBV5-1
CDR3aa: CASSLSGGNEKLFF
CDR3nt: TGCGCCAGCAGCTTGTCAGGGGGTAATGAAAAACTGTTTTTT

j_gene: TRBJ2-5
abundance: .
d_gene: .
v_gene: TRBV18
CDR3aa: CASSPEAGYSGETQYF
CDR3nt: TGTGCCAGCTCACCAGAGGCGGGATACTCGGGGGAGACCCAGTACTTC

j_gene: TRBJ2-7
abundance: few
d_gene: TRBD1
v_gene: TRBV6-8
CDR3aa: CASSRDREGYEQYF
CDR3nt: TGTGCCAGCAGTAGGGACAGGGAGGGTTACGAGCAGTACTTC

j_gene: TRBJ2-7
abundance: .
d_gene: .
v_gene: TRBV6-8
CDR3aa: CAISRGGNYEQYF
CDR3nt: TGTGCCATCAGTCGAGGGGGAAACTACGAGCAGTACTTC

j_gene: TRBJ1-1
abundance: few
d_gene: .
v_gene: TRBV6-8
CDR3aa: CASSWDTNTEAFF
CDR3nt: TGTGCCAGCAGTTGGGACACGAACACTGAAGCTTTCTTT

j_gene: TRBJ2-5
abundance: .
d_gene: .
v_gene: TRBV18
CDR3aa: CASSPGVPLETQYF
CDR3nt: TGTGCCAGCTCACCAGGGGTTCCCCTGGAGACCCAGTACTTC

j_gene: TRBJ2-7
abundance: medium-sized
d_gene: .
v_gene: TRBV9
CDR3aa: CASRPTGSDAYEQYF
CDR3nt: TGTGCCAGCAGACCAACAGGGTCGGATGCTTACGAGCAGTACTTC

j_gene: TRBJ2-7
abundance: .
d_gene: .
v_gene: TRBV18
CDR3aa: CASSPGGISYEQYF
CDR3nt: TGTGCCAGCTCACCAGGAGGGATCTCCTACGAGCAGTACTTC

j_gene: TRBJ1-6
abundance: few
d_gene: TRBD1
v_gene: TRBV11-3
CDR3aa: CASSLGQGWSPLHF
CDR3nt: TGTGCCAGCAGCTTGGGACAGGGCTGGTCACCCCTCCACTTT

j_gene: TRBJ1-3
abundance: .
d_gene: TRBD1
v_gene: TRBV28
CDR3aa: CASSFGTGVNTIYF
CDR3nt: TGTGCCAGCAGTTTTGGGACAGGGGTAAACACCATATATTTT

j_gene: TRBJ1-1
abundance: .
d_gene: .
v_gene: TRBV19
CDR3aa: CASTPGEGNTEAFF
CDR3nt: TGTGCCAGTACCCCCGGCGAGGGAAACACTGAAGCTTTCTTT

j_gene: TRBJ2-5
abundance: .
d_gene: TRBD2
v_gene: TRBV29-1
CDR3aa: CSVEAGGETQYF
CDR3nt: TGCAGCGTTGAGGCGGGAGGGGAGACCCAGTACTTC

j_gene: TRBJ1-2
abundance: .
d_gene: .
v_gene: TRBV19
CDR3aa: CASSTPYSGYGYTF
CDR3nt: TGTGCCAGTAGTACTCCCTACTCTGGTTATGGCTACACCTTC

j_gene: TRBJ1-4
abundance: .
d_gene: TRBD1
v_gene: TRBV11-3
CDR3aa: CASSPDRAFSNEKLFF
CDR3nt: TGTGCCAGCAGCCCGGACAGGGCTTTTTCTAATGAAAAACTGTTTTTT

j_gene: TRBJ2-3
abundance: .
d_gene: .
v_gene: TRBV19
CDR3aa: CASTLGPADTQYF
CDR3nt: TGTGCCAGTACCTTAGGACCCGCAGATACGCAGTATTTT

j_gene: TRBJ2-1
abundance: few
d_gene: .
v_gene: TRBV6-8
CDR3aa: CASRESGSDYNEQFF
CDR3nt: TGTGCCAGCAGGGAGTCTGGGAGTGATTACAATGAGCAGTTCTTC

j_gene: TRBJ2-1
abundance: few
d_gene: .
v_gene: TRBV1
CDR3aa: CASSQVTQYNEQFF
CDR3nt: TGCGCCAGCAGCCAAGTGACTCAATACAATGAGCAGTTCTTC

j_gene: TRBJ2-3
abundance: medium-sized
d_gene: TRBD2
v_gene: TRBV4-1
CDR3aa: CASSRQLAGGGSASSTDTQYF
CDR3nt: TGCGCCAGCAGCCGGCAATTAGCGGGAGGGGGTTCCGCCTCTAGCACAGATACGCAGTATTTT

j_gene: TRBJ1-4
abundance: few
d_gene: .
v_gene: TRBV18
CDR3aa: CASSPGRAEKLFF
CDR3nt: TGTGCCAGCTCACCAGGTCGGGCCGAAAAACTGTTTTTT

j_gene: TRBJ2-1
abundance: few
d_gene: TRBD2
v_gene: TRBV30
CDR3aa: CAWSVGGRGEQFF
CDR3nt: TGTGCCTGGAGTGTAGGCGGGAGGGGTGAGCAGTTCTTC

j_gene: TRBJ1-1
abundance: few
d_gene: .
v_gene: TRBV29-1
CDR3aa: CSVRGTWNTEAFF
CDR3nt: TGCAGCGTGAGGGGGACTTGGAACACTGAAGCTTTCTTT

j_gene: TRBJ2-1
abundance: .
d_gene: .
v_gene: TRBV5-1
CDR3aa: CASSLALPRWGNEQFF
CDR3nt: TGCGCCAGCAGCTTGGCATTGCCCAGGTGGGGCAATGAGCAGTTCTTC